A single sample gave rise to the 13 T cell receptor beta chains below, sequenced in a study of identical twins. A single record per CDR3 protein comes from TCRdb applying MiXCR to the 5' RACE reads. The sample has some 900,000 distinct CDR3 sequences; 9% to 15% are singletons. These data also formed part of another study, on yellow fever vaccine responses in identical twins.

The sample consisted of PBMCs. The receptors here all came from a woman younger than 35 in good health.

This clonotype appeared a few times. The CDR3 nucleotides read TGCGCCAGCAGCCAAGTGATTGCCGCTGCAACTAATGAAAAACTGTTTTTT. It codes for CASSQVIAAATNEKLFF. J is TRBJ1-4 and V is TRBV4-1; D not resolved. V was clipped by 1 base and J by 0 bases, with 12 bases between them. The CDR3 is 17 amino acids. The germline gives CDR1 MGHRA, CDR2 YSYEKL.

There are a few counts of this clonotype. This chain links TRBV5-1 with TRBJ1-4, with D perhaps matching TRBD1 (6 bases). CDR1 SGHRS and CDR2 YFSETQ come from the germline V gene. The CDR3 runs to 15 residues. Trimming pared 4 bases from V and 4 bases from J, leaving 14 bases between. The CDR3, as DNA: TGCGCCAGCAGCGACACAGGGATGGGTAATGAAAAACTGTTTTTT. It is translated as CASSDTGMGNEKLFF. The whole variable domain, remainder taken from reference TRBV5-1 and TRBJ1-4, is KAGVTQTPRYLIKTRGQQVTLSCSPISGHRSVSWYQQTPGQGLQFLFEYFSETQRNKGNFPGRFSGRQFSNSRSEMNVSTLELGDSALYLCASSDTGMGNEKLFFGSGTQLSVL.

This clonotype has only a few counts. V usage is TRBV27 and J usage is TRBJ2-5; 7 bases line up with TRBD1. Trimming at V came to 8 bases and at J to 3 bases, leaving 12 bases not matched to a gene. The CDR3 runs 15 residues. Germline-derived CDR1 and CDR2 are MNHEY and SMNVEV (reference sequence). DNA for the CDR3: TGTGCCAGCGGCGGTACAGGGGCCGGGGAAGAGACCCAGTACTTC. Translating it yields CASGGTGAGEETQYF.

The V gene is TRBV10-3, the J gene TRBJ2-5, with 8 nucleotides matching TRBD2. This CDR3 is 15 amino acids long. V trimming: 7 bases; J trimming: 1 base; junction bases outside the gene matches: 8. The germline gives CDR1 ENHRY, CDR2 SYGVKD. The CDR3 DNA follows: TGTGCCATCAATCCCAGCGGGGGCCCCCAAGAGACCCAGTACTTC. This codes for CAINPSGGPQETQYF.

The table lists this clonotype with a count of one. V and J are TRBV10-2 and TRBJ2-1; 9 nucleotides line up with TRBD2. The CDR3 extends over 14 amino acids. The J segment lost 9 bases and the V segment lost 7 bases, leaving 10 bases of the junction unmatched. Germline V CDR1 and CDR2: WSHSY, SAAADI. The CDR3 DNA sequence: TGCGCCAGCACTGTAGGTCTAGCGGGAAGTGAGCAGTTCTTC. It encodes CASTVGLAGSEQFF.

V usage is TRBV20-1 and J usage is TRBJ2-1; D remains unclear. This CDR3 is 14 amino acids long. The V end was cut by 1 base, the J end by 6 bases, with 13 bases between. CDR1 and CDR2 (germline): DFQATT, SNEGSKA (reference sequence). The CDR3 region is CSARGKVFFNEQFF. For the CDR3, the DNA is TGCAGTGCTAGAGGAAAGGTTTTCTTCAATGAGCAGTTCTTC.

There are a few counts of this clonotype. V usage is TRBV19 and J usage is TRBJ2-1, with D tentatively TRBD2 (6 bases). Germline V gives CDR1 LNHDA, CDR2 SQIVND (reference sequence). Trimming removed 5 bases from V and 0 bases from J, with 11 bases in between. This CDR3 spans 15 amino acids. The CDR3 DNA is TGTGCCAGTAGTGGCCAGGACTACTCCTACAATGAGCAGTTCTTC. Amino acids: CASSGQDYSYNEQFF.

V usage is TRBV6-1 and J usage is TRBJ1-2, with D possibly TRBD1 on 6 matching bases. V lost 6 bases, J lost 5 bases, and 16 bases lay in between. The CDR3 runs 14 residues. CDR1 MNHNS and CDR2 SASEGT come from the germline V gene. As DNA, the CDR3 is TGTGCCAGCAGCCCGACGGGGGCAGATTATGGCTACACCTTC. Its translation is CASSPTGADYGYTF.

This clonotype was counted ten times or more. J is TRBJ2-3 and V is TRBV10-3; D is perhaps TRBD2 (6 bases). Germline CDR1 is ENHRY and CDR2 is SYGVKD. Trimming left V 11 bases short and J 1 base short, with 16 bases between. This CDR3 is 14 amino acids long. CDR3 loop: CAATGRSGTDTQYF. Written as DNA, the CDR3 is TGTGCCGCCACCGGGAGAAGCGGCACAGATACGCAGTATTTT.

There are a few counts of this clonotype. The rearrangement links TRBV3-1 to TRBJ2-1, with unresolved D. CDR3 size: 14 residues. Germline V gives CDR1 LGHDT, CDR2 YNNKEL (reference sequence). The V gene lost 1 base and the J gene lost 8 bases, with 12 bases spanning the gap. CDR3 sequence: CASSQGSSRYEQFF. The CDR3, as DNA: TGTGCCAGCAGCCAAGGTTCCAGTCGGTATGAGCAGTTCTTC.

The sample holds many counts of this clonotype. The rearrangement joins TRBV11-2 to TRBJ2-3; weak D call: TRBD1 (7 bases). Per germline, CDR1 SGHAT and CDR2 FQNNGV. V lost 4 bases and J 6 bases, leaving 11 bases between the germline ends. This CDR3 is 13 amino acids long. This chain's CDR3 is CASSSGGRDTQYF. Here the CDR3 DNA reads TGTGCCAGCAGCTCAGGGGGGAGGGATACGCAGTATTTT.

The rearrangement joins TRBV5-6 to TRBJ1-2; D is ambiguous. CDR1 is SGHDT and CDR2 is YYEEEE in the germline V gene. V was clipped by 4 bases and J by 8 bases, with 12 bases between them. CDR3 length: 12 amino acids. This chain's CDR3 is CASSPQSGGYTF. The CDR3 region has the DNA TGTGCCAGCAGCCCCCAATCGGGCGGCTACACCTTC.

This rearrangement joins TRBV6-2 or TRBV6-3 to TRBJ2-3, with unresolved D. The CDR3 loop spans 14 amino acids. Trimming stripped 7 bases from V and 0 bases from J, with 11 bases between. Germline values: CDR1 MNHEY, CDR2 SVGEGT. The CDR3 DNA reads TGTGCCAGCACGAACGGGTTGAGCACAGATACGCAGTATTTT. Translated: CASTNGLSTDTQYF.